The subject of this entry is one T cell receptor (beta chain). Some clones are missing from TCRdb's copy, which holds only in-frame ones; the method was immunoSEQ multiplex PCR. The data show tens of thousands of clones, roughly 85% seen once. Per germline, CDR1 LNHDA and CDR2 SQIVND (reference sequence). The length of the CDR3 is 16 residues. With 3 bases clipped from V and 4 bases from J, the junction kept 8 bases outside the gene matches. The sample comes from a study of blood T cell repertoires in COVID-19. The source is a human donor in a cohort sampled during active COVID-19. V usage is TRBV19 and J usage is TRBJ1-5; TRBD1 aligns across 8 bases. Sequenced input: peripheral blood. CDR3 sequence reads: CASSMTDRASNQPQHF. As DNA, the CDR3 is TGTGCCAGTAGTATGACGGACAGGGCATCGAATCAGCCCCAGCATTTT.